These T cell receptor beta chains were read from a single sample in a study of cytomegalovirus exposure and HLA in healthy donors. TCRdb keeps only in-frame clones here, not all; method: immunoSEQ multiplex PCR. The sample features around 88,000 clones, with 5.5% to 6.5% in its top ten. Sequenced: PBMCs. Receptors were obtained from a girl under 18 in good health and CMV-seropositive. Both conserved end residues are part of each CDR3. Fields, in order: D gene, V gene, clone size, J gene, CDR3 protein, CDR3 DNA. The D gene is left open where the match is weak. The listing skips clone size in some rows; elsewhere it reads once, few, many or a size class.

d_call: NA
v_call: TRBV29-1
clone_size: NA
j_call: TRBJ2-7
cdr3_aa: CSGEQDAGEQYF
cdr3_nt: TGCAGCGGGGAACAGGATGCCGGCGAGCAGTACTTC

d_call: NA
v_call: TRBV7-6
clone_size: NA
j_call: TRBJ2-6
cdr3_aa: CASSLTGASGANVLTF
cdr3_nt: TGTGCCAGCAGCTTGACAGGAGCCTCTGGGGCCAACGTCCTGACTTTC

d_call: NA
v_call: TRBV4-2
clone_size: large
j_call: TRBJ1-2
cdr3_aa: CASSQAIYSPYGYTF
cdr3_nt: TGTGCCAGCAGCCAAGCTATATACTCGCCATATGGCTACACCTTC

d_call: NA
v_call: TRBV6-5
clone_size: NA
j_call: TRBJ1-6
cdr3_aa: CASSTAPASNSPLHF
cdr3_nt: TGTGCCAGCAGCACAGCCCCAGCCTCAAATTCACCCCTCCACTTT

d_call: TRBD1
v_call: TRBV4-3
clone_size: NA
j_call: TRBJ2-3
cdr3_aa: CASSQDRTGLQADTQYF
cdr3_nt: TGCGCCAGCAGCCAAGATCGGACAGGTCTTCAAGCAGATACGCAGTATTTT

d_call: TRBD1
v_call: TRBV30
clone_size: NA
j_call: TRBJ1-5
cdr3_aa: CAWSEGQPHQPQHF
cdr3_nt: TGTGCCTGGAGTGAGGGACAGCCCCATCAGCCCCAGCATTTT

d_call: NA
v_call: TRBV4-2
clone_size: NA
j_call: TRBJ2-2
cdr3_aa: CASSQESLNTGELFF
cdr3_nt: TGTGCCAGCAGCCAAGAATCACTAAACACCGGGGAGCTGTTTTTT

d_call: NA
v_call: TRBV4-3
clone_size: NA
j_call: TRBJ2-2
cdr3_aa: CASRPGKDTGELFF
cdr3_nt: TGCGCCAGCAGACCCGGGAAAGACACCGGGGAGCTGTTTTTT

d_call: TRBD1
v_call: TRBV7-9
clone_size: NA
j_call: TRBJ2-1
cdr3_aa: CASASGTGYANEQFF
cdr3_nt: TGTGCCAGCGCTTCCGGGACAGGCTATGCCAATGAGCAGTTCTTC

d_call: NA
v_call: TRBV12-1
clone_size: NA
j_call: TRBJ2-7
cdr3_aa: CASRQAGTGDEQYF
cdr3_nt: TGTGCCAGCAGACAAGCGGGGACCGGGGACGAGCAGTACTTC

d_call: NA
v_call: TRBV13
clone_size: NA
j_call: TRBJ1-6
cdr3_aa: CASSRRPASGLNSPLHF
cdr3_nt: TGTGCCAGCAGTCGCCGGCCCGCGTCAGGCCTAAATTCACCCCTCCACTTT

d_call: TRBD1
v_call: TRBV19
clone_size: NA
j_call: TRBJ2-7
cdr3_aa: CASSRTTGNPYEQYF
cdr3_nt: TGTGCCAGTAGCCGAACGACAGGGAACCCCTACGAGCAGTACTTC

d_call: NA
v_call: TRBV4-2
clone_size: NA
j_call: TRBJ2-2
cdr3_aa: CASSQVADWELFF
cdr3_nt: TGTGCCAGCAGCCAAGTCGCAGACTGGGAGCTGTTTTTT

d_call: NA
v_call: TRBV5-1
clone_size: NA
j_call: TRBJ2-5
cdr3_aa: CASSFLSGETQYF
cdr3_nt: TGCGCCAGCAGCTTTCTGTCGGGGGAGACCCAGTACTTC

d_call: NA
v_call: TRBV7-6
clone_size: NA
j_call: TRBJ2-5
cdr3_aa: CASSRDIGGSSGTQYF
cdr3_nt: TGTGCCAGCAGCCGGGACATAGGGGGTTCCTCGGGGACCCAGTACTTC

d_call: TRBD1
v_call: TRBV6-5
clone_size: NA
j_call: TRBJ2-5
cdr3_aa: CAQYRDSQETQYF
cdr3_nt: TGTGCCCAGTACCGGGACAGCCAAGAGACCCAGTACTTC

d_call: NA
v_call: TRBV30
clone_size: NA
j_call: TRBJ1-5
cdr3_aa: CAWSVAHNQPQHF
cdr3_nt: TGTGCCTGGAGTGTTGCGCATAATCAGCCCCAGCATTTT

d_call: NA
v_call: TRBV29-1
clone_size: NA
j_call: TRBJ1-1
cdr3_aa: CSVVSGGGTEAFF
cdr3_nt: TGCAGCGTTGTTTCAGGCGGAGGGACTGAAGCTTTCTTT

d_call: NA
v_call: TRBV6-1
clone_size: NA
j_call: TRBJ1-6
cdr3_aa: CASSERHQGTLANSPLHF
cdr3_nt: TGTGCCAGCAGTGAACGCCATCAGGGTACCCTCGCTAATTCACCCCTCCACTTT

d_call: NA
v_call: TRBV28
clone_size: NA
j_call: TRBJ2-5
cdr3_aa: CASSSPETQYF
cdr3_nt: TGTGCCAGCAGCTCCCCAGAGACCCAGTACTTC

d_call: NA
v_call: TRBV7-9
clone_size: NA
j_call: TRBJ1-4
cdr3_aa: CASSPPGAATNEKLFF
cdr3_nt: TGTGCCAGCAGCCCCCCCGGAGCGGCAACTAATGAAAAACTGTTTTTT

d_call: TRBD1
v_call: TRBV11-3
clone_size: NA
j_call: TRBJ1-6
cdr3_aa: CASSVTGGDNSPLHF
cdr3_nt: TGTGCCAGCAGCGTGACAGGGGGTGATAATTCACCCCTCCACTTT

d_call: TRBD2
v_call: TRBV7-2
clone_size: NA
j_call: TRBJ2-3
cdr3_aa: CASSLVDFSERGDTQYF
cdr3_nt: TGTGCCAGCAGCTTAGTGGATTTTTCGGAGCGGGGGGATACGCAGTATTTT

d_call: NA
v_call: TRBV7-9
clone_size: NA
j_call: TRBJ2-7
cdr3_aa: CGLGESSYEQYF
cdr3_nt: TGTGGCCTAGGGGAAAGCTCCTACGAGCAGTACTTC

d_call: TRBD2
v_call: TRBV27
clone_size: NA
j_call: TRBJ2-1
cdr3_aa: CASSPSTGTSGGRGVNEQFF
cdr3_nt: TGTGCCAGCAGCCCAAGTACCGGGACTAGCGGGGGCCGGGGGGTGAATGAGCAGTTCTTC

d_call: NA
v_call: TRBV11-1
clone_size: NA
j_call: TRBJ2-2
cdr3_aa: CASSPKGVLNTGELFF
cdr3_nt: TGTGCCAGCAGCCCGAAGGGGGTCCTAAACACCGGGGAGCTGTTTTTT

d_call: NA
v_call: TRBV1
clone_size: NA
j_call: TRBJ2-3
cdr3_aa: CTSSQSGGPVDTQYF
cdr3_nt: TGCACCAGCAGCCAAAGCGGGGGGCCGGTAGATACGCAGTATTTT

d_call: TRBD1
v_call: TRBV10-3
clone_size: NA
j_call: TRBJ1-2
cdr3_aa: CAISERTGGADYGYTF
cdr3_nt: TGTGCCATCAGTGAGAGGACAGGGGGCGCTGACTATGGCTACACCTTC

d_call: NA
v_call: TRBV5-6
clone_size: NA
j_call: TRBJ1-5
cdr3_aa: CASSFRGGVQPQHF
cdr3_nt: TGTGCCAGCAGCTTTAGAGGGGGTGTTCAGCCCCAGCATTTT

d_call: NA
v_call: TRBV18
clone_size: NA
j_call: TRBJ1-1
cdr3_aa: CASSPSQGNTEAFF
cdr3_nt: TGTGCCAGCTCACCGTCCCAGGGGAACACTGAAGCTTTCTTT

d_call: NA
v_call: TRBV27
clone_size: NA
j_call: TRBJ1-1
cdr3_aa: CASSPLQPRQNTEAFF
cdr3_nt: TGTGCCAGCAGTCCACTACAACCGCGACAGAACACTGAGGCTTTCTTT

d_call: TRBD1
v_call: TRBV4-1
clone_size: NA
j_call: TRBJ1-6
cdr3_aa: CASSQRGQGVSNSPLHF
cdr3_nt: TGCGCCAGCAGCCAGCGCGGACAGGGAGTTTCTAATTCACCCCTCCACTTT

d_call: NA
v_call: TRBV9
clone_size: NA
j_call: TRBJ1-6
cdr3_aa: CASSVGSGGDSPLHF
cdr3_nt: TGTGCCAGCAGCGTGGGTTCGGGGGGGGATTCACCCCTCCACTTT

d_call: NA
v_call: TRBV29-1
clone_size: NA
j_call: TRBJ2-3
cdr3_aa: CSVVGDTQYF
cdr3_nt: TGCAGCGTTGTCGGGGATACGCAGTATTTC

d_call: NA
v_call: TRBV9
clone_size: NA
j_call: TRBJ1-1
cdr3_aa: CASSVVLGDTEAFF
cdr3_nt: TGTGCCAGCAGCGTAGTTCTCGGGGACACTGAAGCTTTCTTT

d_call: TRBD1
v_call: TRBV2
clone_size: NA
j_call: TRBJ1-1
cdr3_aa: CATRTGGEVTEAFF
cdr3_nt: TGTGCCACCCGGACAGGGGGCGAGGTCACTGAAGCTTTCTTT